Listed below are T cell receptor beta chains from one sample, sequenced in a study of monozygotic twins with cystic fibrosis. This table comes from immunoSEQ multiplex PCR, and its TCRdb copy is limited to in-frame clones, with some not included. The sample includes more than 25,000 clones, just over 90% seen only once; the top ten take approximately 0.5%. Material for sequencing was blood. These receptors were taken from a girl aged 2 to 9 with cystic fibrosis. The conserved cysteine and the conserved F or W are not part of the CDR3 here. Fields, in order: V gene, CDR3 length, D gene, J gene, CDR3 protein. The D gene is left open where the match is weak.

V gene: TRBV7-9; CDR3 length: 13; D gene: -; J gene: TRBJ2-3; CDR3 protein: ASSSRMGNTDTQY
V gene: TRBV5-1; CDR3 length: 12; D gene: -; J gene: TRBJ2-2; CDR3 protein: ASLEGSSTGELF
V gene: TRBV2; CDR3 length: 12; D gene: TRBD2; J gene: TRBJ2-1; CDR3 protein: ASKDSGAYNEQF
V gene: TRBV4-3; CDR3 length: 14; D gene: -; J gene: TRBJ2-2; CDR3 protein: ASSEGEGALTGELF
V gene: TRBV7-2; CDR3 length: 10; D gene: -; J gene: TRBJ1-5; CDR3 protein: ASSLLGQPQH
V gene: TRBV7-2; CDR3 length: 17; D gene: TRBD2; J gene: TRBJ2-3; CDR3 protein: ASSTLAGGHTGFTDTQY
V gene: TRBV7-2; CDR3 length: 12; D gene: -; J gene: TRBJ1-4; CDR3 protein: ASSRDGPNEKLF
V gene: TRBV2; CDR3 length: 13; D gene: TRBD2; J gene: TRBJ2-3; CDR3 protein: ASRPGTRLTDTQY
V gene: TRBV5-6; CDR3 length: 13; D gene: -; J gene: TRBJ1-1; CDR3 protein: ASSSGPGPLPEAF
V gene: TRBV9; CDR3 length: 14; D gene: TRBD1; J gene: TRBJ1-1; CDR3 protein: ASSVGGQGRGTEAF
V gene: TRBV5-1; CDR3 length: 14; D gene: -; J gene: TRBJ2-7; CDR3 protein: ASSGGTDQDPYEQY
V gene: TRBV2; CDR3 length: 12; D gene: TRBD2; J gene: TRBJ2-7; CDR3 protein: ASRDSGSSYEQY
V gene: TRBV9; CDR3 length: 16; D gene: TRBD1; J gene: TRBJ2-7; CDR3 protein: ASSVVPDSGTGYYEQY
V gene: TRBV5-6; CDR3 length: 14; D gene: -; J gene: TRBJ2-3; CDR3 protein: ASSSTFEASSDTQY
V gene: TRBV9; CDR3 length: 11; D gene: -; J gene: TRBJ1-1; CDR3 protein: ASSVGGLTEAF
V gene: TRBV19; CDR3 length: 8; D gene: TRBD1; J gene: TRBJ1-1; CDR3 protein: ARTGGEAF
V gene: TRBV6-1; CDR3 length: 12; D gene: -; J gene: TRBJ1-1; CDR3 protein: ASSEEGKGWKAF
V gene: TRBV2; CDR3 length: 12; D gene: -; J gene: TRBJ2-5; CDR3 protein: ASSESWVGETQY
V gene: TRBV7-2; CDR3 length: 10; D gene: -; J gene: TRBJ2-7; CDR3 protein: ASSKSGLEQY
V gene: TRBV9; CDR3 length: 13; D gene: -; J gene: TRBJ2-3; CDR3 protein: ASSVGGHHTDTQY
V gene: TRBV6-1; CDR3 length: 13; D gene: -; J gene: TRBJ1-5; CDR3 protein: ASSEAGKGNQPQH
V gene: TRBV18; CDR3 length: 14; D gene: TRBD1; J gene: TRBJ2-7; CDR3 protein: ASSPLGTGGSYEQY
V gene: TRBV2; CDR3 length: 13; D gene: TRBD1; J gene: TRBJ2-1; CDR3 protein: ASSGAGTGYNEQF
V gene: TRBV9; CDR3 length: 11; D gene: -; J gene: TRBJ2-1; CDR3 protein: ASSSGSYNEQF
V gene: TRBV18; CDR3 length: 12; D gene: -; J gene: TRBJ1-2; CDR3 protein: ASSPPEQGYGYT
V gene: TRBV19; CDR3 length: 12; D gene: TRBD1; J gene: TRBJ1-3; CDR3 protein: ASTLQGPGDTIY
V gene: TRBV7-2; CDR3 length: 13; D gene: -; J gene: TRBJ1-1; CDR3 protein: ASSSRGGWNTEAF
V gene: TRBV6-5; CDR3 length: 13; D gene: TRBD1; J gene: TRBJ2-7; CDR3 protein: ASSSRGRFGYEQY
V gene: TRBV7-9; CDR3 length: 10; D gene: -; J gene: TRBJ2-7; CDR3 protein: ASSFWQSEQY
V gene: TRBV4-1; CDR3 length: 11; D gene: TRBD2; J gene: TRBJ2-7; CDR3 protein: ASSQAGGREQY
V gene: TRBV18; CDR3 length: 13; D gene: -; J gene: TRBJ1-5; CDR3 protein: ASSPGGGGNQPQH
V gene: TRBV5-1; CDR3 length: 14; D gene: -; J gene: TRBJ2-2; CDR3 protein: ASSLVAGALLGELF
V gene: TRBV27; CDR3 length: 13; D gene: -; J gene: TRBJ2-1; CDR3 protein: ASSLLEGAKNEQF
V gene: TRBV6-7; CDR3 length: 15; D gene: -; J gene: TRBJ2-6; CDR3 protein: ASSYSFSMTGANVLT
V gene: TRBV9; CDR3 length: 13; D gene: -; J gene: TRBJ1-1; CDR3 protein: ASSVGPTPNTEAF
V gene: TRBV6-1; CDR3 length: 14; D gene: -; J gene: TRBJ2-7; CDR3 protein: ASSDLEGAGNYEQY
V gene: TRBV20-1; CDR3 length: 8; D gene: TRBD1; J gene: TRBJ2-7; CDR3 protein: SAARDRQY
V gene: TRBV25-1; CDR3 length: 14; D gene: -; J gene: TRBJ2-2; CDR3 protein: ASSRPGRDLTGELF
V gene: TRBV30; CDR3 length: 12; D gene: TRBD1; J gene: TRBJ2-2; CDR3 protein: ALGQGGNTGELF
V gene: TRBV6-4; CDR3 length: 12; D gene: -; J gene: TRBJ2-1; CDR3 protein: ASSVRLGSDEQF
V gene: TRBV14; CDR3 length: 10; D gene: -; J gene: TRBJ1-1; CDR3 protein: ASSQGHTEAF
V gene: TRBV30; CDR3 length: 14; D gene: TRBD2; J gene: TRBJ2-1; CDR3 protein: AWYRGGLGSYNEQF